Following are 18 T cell receptor beta chains from one sample sequenced in a study of control samples from healthy donors and cancer patients. Repertoires were generated with immunoSEQ multiplex PCR, while TCRdb's copy carries only in-frame clones and drops some. The sample contains about 93,000 clones, 88% of which appear only once. The sample taken for sequencing was blood. These receptor sequences come from a woman in her 70s in good health.

This sequence joins TRBV28 and TRBJ2-1; D is uncertain. Germline CDR1 is MDHEN and CDR2 is SYDVKM. V lost 5 bases and J lost 10, with 12 bases in between. The CDR3 loop spans 12 amino acids. The CDR3 DNA reads TGTGCCAGCAGTACCCAAGTCCCGGAGCAGTTCTTC. It codes for CASSTQVPEQFF.

The gene calls are TRBV14 and TRBJ1-2; no clear D gene. The V end lost 4 bases, the J end lost 5 bases, and 8 bases lay between the germline ends. The CDR3 has 12 residues. Looked up from germline, CDR1 is SGHDN and CDR2 is FVKESK. CDR3 in amino acids: CASSPSSYGYTF. DNA of the CDR3: TGTGCCAGCAGCCCCTCGAGTTATGGCTACACCTTC.

The chain is built from TRBV19 and TRBJ2-1; no clear D gene. With 8 bases removed from V and 5 bases from J, the gap between germline ends came to 7 bases. The CDR3 consists of 11 residues. Germline CDR1 is LNHDA and CDR2 is SQIVND (reference sequence). DNA for the CDR3: TGTGCCAGTGCTTCCCACAATGAGCAGTTCTTC. It codes for CASASHNEQFF. The full variable domain, with the rest looked up from reference TRBV19 and TRBJ2-1, is DGGITQSPKYLFRKEGQNVTLSCEQNLNHDAMYWYRQDPGQGLRLIYYSQIVNDFQKGDIAEGYSVSREKKESFPLTVTSAQKNPTAFYLCASASHNEQFFGPGTRLTVL.

The chain carries TRBV3-1 (or the pseudogene TRBV3-2) and TRBJ1-2; TRBD1 aligns across 7 bases. The CDR3 is 15 residues long. The V and J ends lost 4 bases and 3 bases, in that order; junction bases with no gene match: 8. Germline values: CDR1 LGHDT, CDR2 YNNKEL (reference sequence). The CDR3 is CASSPRTGRDYGYTF. CDR3 nucleotide sequence: TGTGCCAGCAGCCCAAGGACAGGCCGAGACTATGGCTACACCTTC.

The chain recombines TRBV6-1 with TRBJ2-5, with 10 bases aligning to TRBD2. The CDR3 is 18 residues long. CDR1 MNHNS and CDR2 SASEGT come from the germline V gene. The J segment lost 0 bases and the V segment lost 4 bases, leaving 11 bases of the junction unmatched. The CDR3 region is CASSGAVAGGPYQETQYF. Written as DNA, the CDR3 is TGTGCCAGCAGTGGAGCTGTAGCGGGAGGCCCGTACCAAGAGACCCAGTACTTC.

The chain uses TRBV5-4 and TRBJ2-7, with D perhaps matching TRBD2 (5 bases). The CDR3 has 14 amino acids. Germline loops: CDR1 SGHNT, CDR2 YYREEE (reference sequence). Between the trimmed V and J ends, which lost 1 base and 3 bases, there was a span of 11 bases. The CDR3 spells CASSLLGEIYEQYF. Here the CDR3 DNA reads TGTGCCAGCAGCTTGCTCGGGGAAATCTACGAGCAGTACTTC.

The chain joins TRBV7-2 to TRBJ1-4; D gene ambiguous. V lost 3 bases to trimming and J lost 6 bases, with 5 bases between them. This CDR3 spans 12 amino acids. The germline V gene encodes CDR1 SGHTA and CDR2 FQGNSA. The CDR3 coding sequence is TGTGCCAGCAGCTTTGTGGATGAAAAACTGTTTTTT. Its protein is CASSFVDEKLFF.

The J gene is TRBJ1-1, the V gene TRBV29-1; no firm D call. CDR3 length: 12 residues. The ends were cut back, 7 bases at V and 1 base at J, with 10 bases in the middle. Per the germline V gene, CDR1 is SQVTM and CDR2 is ANQGSEA. The CDR3 region is CSARQTNTEAFF. The DNA for the CDR3 is TGCAGCGCCCGGCAGACGAACACTGAAGCTTTCTTT.

This sequence joins TRBV3-1 (or the pseudogene TRBV3-2) and TRBJ1-3; tentative D call: TRBD1 (5 bases). Germline V lookup: CDR1 LGHDT, CDR2 YNNKEL (reference sequence). This CDR3 is built from 15 residues. V was cut by 3 bases and J by 0 bases, with 9 bases left in between. In DNA, the CDR3 is TGTGCCAGCAGCCAGGGGCCCCGCTCTGGAAACACCATATATTTT. Its translation is CASSQGPRSGNTIYF.

The chain links TRBV3-1 (or the pseudogene TRBV3-2) to TRBJ2-1, with 7 bases lining up with TRBD2. Germline V gene sequence: CDR1 LGHDT, CDR2 YNNKEL (reference sequence). CDR3 size: 15 residues. J gave up 1 base and V 1 base, and 1 base lay outside the gene matches. This chain's CDR3 is CASSQGGSSYNEQFF. The CDR3 DNA sequence: TGTGCCAGCAGCCAAGGCGGGAGTTCCTACAATGAGCAGTTCTTC.

J is TRBJ1-2 and V is TRBV2; D is possibly TRBD1 (5 bases). Germline CDR1 and CDR2: SNHLY and FYNNEI. The ends were cut back, 6 bases at V and 7 bases at J, with 9 bases in the middle. The CDR3 spans 11 residues. In nucleotides, the CDR3 is TGTGCCAGCAGCCAGGGTTCTGGCTACACCTTC. This encodes CASSQGSGYTF.

The chain employs TRBV19 and TRBJ1-3; the D gene is possibly TRBD1 (5 bases). The CDR3 is made up of 17 amino acids. Germline CDR1 is LNHDA and CDR2 is SQIVND (reference sequence). V lost 3 bases to trimming and J lost 0 bases, with 15 bases between them. CDR3 loop: CASSILSGAPSGNTIYF. Here the CDR3 DNA reads TGTGCCAGTAGTATCCTGTCCGGGGCTCCCTCTGGAAACACCATATATTTT.

V and J are TRBV7-2 and TRBJ1-5; D is ambiguous. Trimming took 3 bases from V and 2 from J, leaving 11 bases between them. Germline V lookup: CDR1 SGHTA, CDR2 FQGNSA. This CDR3 has 15 residues. The DNA of the CDR3 is TGTGCCAGCAGCTTGGCCGCACTTGGCAATCAGCCCCAGCATTTT. Amino acids: CASSLAALGNQPQHF.

The CDR3 spells CASSVAPYTDTQYF. DNA of the CDR3: TGTGCCAGCAGCGTAGCACCGTACACAGATACGCAGTATTTT. This sequence joins TRBV9 and TRBJ2-3, with D uncertain. Trimming took 0 bases from V and 2 from J, leaving 7 bases between them. The length of the CDR3 is 14 residues. Looked up from germline, CDR1 is SGDLS and CDR2 is YYNGEE. Complete variable domain (other parts from reference TRBV9 and TRBJ2-3): DSGVTQTPKHLITATGQRVTLRCSPRSGDLSVYWYQQSLDQGLQFLIQYYNGEERAKGNILERFSAQQFPDLHSELNLSSLELGDSALYFCASSVAPYTDTQYFGPGTRLTVL.

The chain links TRBV10-3 to TRBJ2-1, with unresolved D. The germline V and J ends were trimmed by 4 bases and 5 bases, with 6 bases remaining between them. CDR3 length: 12 residues. From germline, CDR1 is ENHRY and CDR2 SYGVKD. The CDR3 DNA sequence: TGTGCCATCAGTGGGAACCACAATGAGCAGTTCTTC. Translated: CAISGNHNEQFF.

CDR3 in amino acids: CAWSKGLAGEQFF. DNA for the CDR3: TGTGCCTGGAGTAAAGGACTAGCGGGTGAGCAGTTCTTC. The genes are TRBV30 and TRBJ2-1; 11 bases fit TRBD2. The CDR3 loop spans 13 amino acids. Germline assignment: CDR1 GTSNPN and CDR2 SVGIG (reference sequence). The V segment lost 2 bases and the J segment 9 bases; nucleotides outside the gene matches: 3.

The V call is TRBV15, the J call TRBJ1-2, with a weak D call TRBD1 (5 bases). The V end lost 0 bases, the J end lost 8 bases, and 10 bases lay between the germline ends. The CDR3 loop spans 13 amino acids. The germline gives CDR1 LNHNV, CDR2 YYDKDF (reference sequence). The CDR3, as DNA: TGTGCCACCAGCAGAGATGGGGACCGAGGCTACACCTTC. This gives the protein CATSRDGDRGYTF.

This chain connects TRBV6-5 to TRBJ1-2, with TRBD1 as a possible D gene (5 bases). CDR3 size: 13 residues. From germline, CDR1 is MNHEY and CDR2 SVGAGI. V lost 8 bases and J 2 bases, leaving 12 bases between the germline ends. CDR3 in amino acids: CASLGTGNYGYTF. As DNA, the CDR3 is TGTGCCAGCTTGGGGACCGGGAACTATGGCTACACCTTC.